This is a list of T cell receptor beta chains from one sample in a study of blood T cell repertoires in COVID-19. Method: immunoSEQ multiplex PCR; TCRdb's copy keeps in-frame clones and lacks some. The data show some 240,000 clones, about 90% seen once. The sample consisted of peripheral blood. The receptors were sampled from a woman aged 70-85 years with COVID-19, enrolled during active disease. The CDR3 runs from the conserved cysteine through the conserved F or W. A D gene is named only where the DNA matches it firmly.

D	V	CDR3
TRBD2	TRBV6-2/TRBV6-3	CASSYLSGHLYEQYF
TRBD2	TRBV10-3	CAILEVAGGEQYF
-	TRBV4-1	CASSRRQRLNEKLFF
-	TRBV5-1	CASSLAGGEWAFF
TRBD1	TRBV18	CASSPTGQPNEKLFF
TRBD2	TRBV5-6	CASSFSGNTYNEQFF
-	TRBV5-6	CASSSGLSYQPQHF
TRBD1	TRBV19	CASSPDRGFETQYF
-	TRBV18	CASSPPGSFSTEAFF
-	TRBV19	CASSMIRQTNYGYTF
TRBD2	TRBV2	CASSVLAGGTTDTQYF
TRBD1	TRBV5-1	CASSLVPQGTSYEQYF
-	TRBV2	CASREEIGGATQYF
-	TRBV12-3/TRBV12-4	CASQRGGQPQHF
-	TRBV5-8	CASRPAGATYEQYF
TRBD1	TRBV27	CASSPRDRGGGNTIYF
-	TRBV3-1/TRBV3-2	CAPPGITTKYF
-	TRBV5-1	CASSFPNTEAFF
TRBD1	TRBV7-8	CASSFRQGAYSNYGYTF
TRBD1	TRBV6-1	CASSEVGQGASGQPQHF
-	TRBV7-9	CASSLVGSGFTEAFF
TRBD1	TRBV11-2	CASSAIVAGQGRVYEQYF